These 29 T cell receptor beta chains share one sample of origin, sequenced in a study of vaccination effects on CD4 cells after COVID-19 (dated by TCRdb to the early 2020s). Their target antigens are unknown. After more than nine days of culture, CD4+ T cells were isolated with the EasySep CD4+ T cell isolation kit. The library was obtained by the immunoSEQ multiplex PCR assay. The source is immuneACCESS, and TCRdb retained only in-frame sequences with V and J called. Part of the clones is not carried over; for the studies checked, unresolved V genes explain less than half of this, and the remainder is unexplained. Here the sample has fewer than 35,000 clones; around 70% occur a single time. The ten most abundant clones make up 3.8% of the sample. Specimen: CD4+ T cells from PBMCs cultured without peptide, collected before COVID-19 vaccination. These receptors were taken from a human donor who received a COVID-19 vaccine.

The chain is built from TRBV29-1 and TRBJ2-1; 7 nucleotides line up with TRBD2. Losses at the gene ends were 3 bases for V and 5 bases for J; bases not matched to a gene: 10. The CDR3 has 15 residues. The germline CDR1 and CDR2 sequences are SQVTM and ANQGSEA. DNA for the CDR3: TGCAGCGTTGAGGCAGTTGGCGGGGGTAACAATGAGCAGTTCTTC. Residues: CSVEAVGGGNNEQFF.

This clone came up once. The V gene is TRBV3-1 (or the pseudogene TRBV3-2), the J gene TRBJ1-3; TRBD1 agrees at 9 bases. The CDR3 is 17 residues long. Germline CDR1 and CDR2: LGHDT and YNNKEL (reference sequence). Trimming cost V 4 bases and J 0 bases; bases outside gene matches: 7. CDR3 DNA: TGTGCCAGCAGCCCGACGACAGGGGGAAGCTCTGGAAACACCATATATTTT. It translates to CASSPTTGGSSGNTIYF.

The rearrangement joins TRBV7-9 to TRBJ1-5; D is unclear. V lost 5 bases and J lost 1, with 9 bases in between. Per germline, CDR1 SEHNR and CDR2 FQNEAQ (reference sequence). The CDR3 sequence is 14 residues long. Here the CDR3 reads CASSLGVSNQPQHF. The CDR3 region has the DNA TGTGCCAGCAGCCTCGGAGTAAGCAATCAGCCCCAGCATTTT.

V and J are TRBV3-1 (or the pseudogene TRBV3-2) and TRBJ2-3, with no clear D. V shed 3 bases and J shed 4 bases, with 14 bases lying between them. The CDR3 has 15 residues. Germline CDR1 and CDR2: LGHDT and YNNKEL (reference sequence). The CDR3 DNA follows: TGTGCCAGCAGCCAGACCGTAGGGTCGGCAGATACGCAGTATTTT. Translated, it gives CASSQTVGSADTQYF.

About this clone itself: The sample has other DNA sequences that encode this CDR3 too. The chain recombines TRBV6-5 with TRBJ1-2; possible D gene TRBD1, 6 bases. Germline lookup yields CDR1 MNHEY and CDR2 SVGAGI. V was shortened by 2 bases and J by 2 bases, with 6 bases between the two germline ends. The CDR3 runs to 13 residues. CDR3 nucleotide sequence: TGTGCCAGCAGTTACGACAGGAACTATGGCTACACCTTC. Protein product: CASSYDRNYGYTF.

This clone was observed once. The chain carries TRBV13 and TRBJ2-7; D gene ambiguous. CDR3 length: 14 amino acids. With 2 bases removed from V and 4 bases from J, the gap between germline ends came to 12 bases. Per germline, CDR1 PRHDT and CDR2 FYEKMQ (reference sequence). The CDR3 protein is CASSLPGKSYEQYF. CDR3 nucleotide sequence: TGTGCCAGCAGCTTACCCGGCAAATCTTACGAGCAGTACTTC.

This clone was recorded once. V is TRBV9 and J is TRBJ1-1; a possible D gene is TRBD1 (6 bases). The CDR3 covers 13 residues. The germline gives CDR1 SGDLS, CDR2 YYNGEE. Trimming removed 4 bases from V and 1 base from J, with 8 bases in between. The CDR3 DNA follows: TGTGCCAGCAGCACAGGGCGGAACACTGAAGCTTTCTTT. Residues: CASSTGRNTEAFF.

CDR3 bases: TGTGCCAGCAGTGAACCCCTTTTTAGGGGCAGGGGGAACACCGGGGAGCTGTTTTTT. It specifies CASSEPLFRGRGNTGELFF. The chain has TRBV6-1 and TRBJ2-2, with D possibly being TRBD1 (6 bases). Germline V CDR1 and CDR2: MNHNS, SASEGT. The ends were cut back, 2 bases at V and 1 base at J, with 20 bases in the middle. The CDR3 spans 19 residues.

V is TRBV21-1 and J is TRBJ1-5; TRBD1, the table's D call, was not compared with the DNA. TRBV21-1 is described as a pseudogene. This CDR3 has 17 residues. The CDR3: CASSKVWGQVDNQPQHF. The CDR3 DNA reads as TGTGCCAGCAGCAAAGTATGGGGGCAGGTAGACAATCAGCCCCAGCATTTT.

V usage is TRBV2 and J usage is TRBJ1-1, with D possibly matching TRBD1 (5 bases). The V end lost 7 bases, the J end lost 0 bases, and 9 bases lay between the germline ends. The germline V gene has CDR1 SNHLY and CDR2 FYNNEI. This CDR3 is built from 13 residues. In nucleotides, the CDR3 is TGTGCCAGCAATAAGGGGTTGAACACTGAAGCTTTCTTT. It yields the protein CASNKGLNTEAFF.

This rearrangement joins TRBV7-2 to TRBJ2-1; 7 nucleotides line up with TRBD1. CDR1 is SGHTA and CDR2 is FQGNSA in the germline V gene. The CDR3 is made up of 14 amino acids. Unmatched junction bases numbered 9, after V lost 5 bases and J lost 8 bases. CDR3 sequence reads: CASSTPDRLDEQFF. In DNA form, the CDR3 reads TGTGCCAGCAGCACACCGGACAGGTTAGATGAGCAGTTCTTC. Combining the CDR3 with reference TRBV7-2 and TRBJ2-1 gives the whole variable domain GAGVSQSPSNKVTEKGKDVELRCDPISGHTALYWYRQSLGQGLEFLIYFQGNSAPDKSGLPSDRFSAERTGGSVSTLTIQRTQQEDSAVYLCASSTPDRLDEQFFGPGTRLTVL.

This sequence joins TRBV18 and TRBJ1-5; 7 bases line up with TRBD1. The V gene's germline CDR1 is KGHSH and CDR2 LQKENI. CDR3 length equals 17 residues. J was trimmed by 2 bases and V by 6 bases; bases with no gene match: 13. The CDR3 loop reads CASSPYAAQGGNQPQHF. CDR3 coding DNA: TGTGCCAGCTCCCCGTACGCGGCTCAGGGGGGCAATCAGCCCCAGCATTTT.

V gene TRBV7-6 combines with J gene TRBJ1-2; D unclear. Trimming took 2 bases from V and 4 from J, leaving 11 bases between them. Looked up from germline, CDR1 is SGHVS and CDR2 is FNYEAQ. The CDR3 spans 14 residues. CDR3 bases: TGTGCCAGCAGCTTATGTAAGCTCCCCTATGGCTACACCTTC. It codes for CASSLCKLPYGYTF.

This clone was detected only once. The CDR3 loop reads CASSSWQGGTEAFF. The CDR3 DNA sequence: TGTGCCAGCAGCAGTTGGCAGGGCGGTACTGAAGCTTTCTTT. V is TRBV7-8 and J is TRBJ1-1; D is possibly TRBD1 (5 bases). Germline V gene lookup returns CDR1 SGHVS and CDR2 FQNEAQ. V lost 5 bases, J lost 5 bases, and 15 bases lay in between. This CDR3 contains 14 residues.

The chain employs TRBV11-3 and TRBJ2-2; 8 positions agree with TRBD2. Germline V gives CDR1 SGHNT, CDR2 YENEEA. The CDR3 consists of 16 residues. Losses at the gene ends were 4 bases for V and 4 bases for J; bases not matched to a gene: 8. In nucleotides, the CDR3 is TGTGCCAGCAGCTCCTTCGGGGGGGGTGGCACCGGGGAGCTGTTTTTT. Protein product: CASSSFGGGGTGELFF.

The chain uses TRBV10-3 and TRBJ2-1; no definite D call. V lost 3 bases, J lost 10 bases, and 13 bases lay in between. Germline CDR1 is ENHRY and CDR2 is SYGVKD. This CDR3 is built from 13 residues. This chain's CDR3 is CAISEGDSREQFF. CDR3 bases: TGTGCCATCAGTGAAGGAGATTCGCGCGAGCAGTTCTTC.

This chain connects TRBV7-2 to TRBJ2-7; D is ambiguous. CDR1 and CDR2 from the germline V gene are SGHTA and FQGNSA. V dropped 5 bases and J dropped 0 bases, with 8 bases sitting between them. This CDR3 is 13 amino acids long. CDR3 in amino acids: CASSRPTSYEQYF. The CDR3 region has the DNA TGTGCCAGCAGCCGCCCGACCTCCTACGAGCAGTACTTC.

This clone occurred a few times. The chain links TRBV9 to TRBJ1-5; 7 bases match TRBD1. CDR3 size: 15 residues. The V gene end was trimmed by 2 bases and the J gene end by 1 base; junction bases not matched to a gene: 3. Germline values: CDR1 SGDLS, CDR2 YYNGEE. For the CDR3, the DNA is TGTGCCAGCAGCGTTGGGACAGTAAGCAATCAGCCCCAGCATTTT. This sequence encodes CASSVGTVSNQPQHF.

This chain connects TRBV19 to TRBJ1-2; no clear D gene. Germline CDR1 is LNHDA and CDR2 is SQIVND (reference sequence). V was shortened by 3 bases and J by 2 bases, with 13 bases between the two germline ends. The CDR3 has 15 amino acids. CDR3 DNA sequence: TGTGCCAGTAGTATCTATGGACGGGAAAACTATGGCTACACCTTC. Its protein product is CASSIYGRENYGYTF.

Only one count was recorded for this clone. One junction end does not reproduce the germline sequence, and a read error may be involved. The rearrangement joins TRBV2 to TRBJ2-6, with unresolved D. CDR1 and CDR2 from the germline V gene are SNHLY and FYNNEI. This CDR3 is 13 amino acids long. The CDR3 DNA reads TGTGTCAGCATCCAGGTCGGGGCCAACGTCCTGACTTTC. Encoded protein: CVSIQVGANVLTF.

In this sample, this clone turned up once. The CDR3 DNA reads as TGTGCCAGCAGCCCCATCCACCTCGATAATCAGCCCCAGCATTTT. Protein sequence: CASSPIHLDNQPQHF. This chain links TRBV4-2 with TRBJ1-5; D ambiguous. The CDR3 loop spans 15 amino acids. Germline values: CDR1 LGHNA, CDR2 YNFKEQ. V lost 4 bases and J 4 bases, leaving 14 bases between the germline ends.

The V call is TRBV25-1, the J call TRBJ2-7, with D maybe TRBD1 (6 bases). Per the germline V gene, CDR1 is MGHDK and CDR2 is SYGVNS. The CDR3 has 13 amino acids. V was trimmed by 3 bases and J by 4 bases, leaving 10 bases between them. Here the CDR3 reads CASSDTGSYEQYF. Here the CDR3 DNA reads TGTGCCAGCAGTGACACAGGGAGTTACGAGCAGTACTTC.

This clone was counted once. The V and J genes are TRBV7-9 and TRBJ1-3; D gene uncertain. In germline, CDR1 is SEHNR, CDR2 FQNEAQ (reference sequence). V shed 4 bases and J shed 4 bases, with 23 bases lying between them. The CDR3 covers 18 residues. CDR3 sequence: CASSSTGVGSQWGNTIYF. The CDR3 bases are TGTGCCAGCAGCTCGACCGGCGTCGGGAGTCAGTGGGGAAACACCATATATTTT.

The genes are TRBV24-1 and TRBJ2-1; D ambiguous. Germline values: CDR1 KGHDR, CDR2 SFDVKD. V lost 7 bases and J 7 bases, leaving 10 bases between the germline ends. CDR3 length: 12 amino acids. The CDR3 coding sequence is TGTGCCACCAGCAGGCTTGGGAATGAGCAGTTCTTC. Its protein product is CATSRLGNEQFF.

This clone was observed a few times. This chain joins TRBV7-9 and TRBJ2-1, with no clear D. V lost 4 bases and J 13 bases, leaving 11 bases between the germline ends. The CDR3 sequence is 11 residues long. Germline V gives CDR1 SEHNR, CDR2 FQNEAQ (reference sequence). The CDR3 spells CASSSAMIQFF. As DNA, the CDR3 is TGTGCCAGCAGCTCGGCCATGATTCAGTTCTTC.

The chain couples TRBV12-3 or TRBV12-4 to TRBJ1-2; no clear D gene. V lost 6 bases to trimming and J lost 8 bases, with 16 bases between them. The CDR3 runs to 13 residues. The CDR3 nucleotides read TGTGCCAGCAGCCCGAGTGGGAGCGTCGGCTACACCTTC. This encodes CASSPSGSVGYTF.

This rearrangement joins TRBV18 to TRBJ1-5; 8 positions match TRBD1. CDR3 length: 13 amino acids. V gave up 5 bases and J gave up 10 bases; unmatched junction bases: 7. Per germline, CDR1 KGHSH and CDR2 LQKENI. The CDR3 region has the DNA TGTGCCAGCTCATACGACAGGGGCGAACCCCAGCATTTT. Translated: CASSYDRGEPQHF. Looking up the rest from reference TRBV18 and TRBJ1-5 gives the full variable domain: NAGVMQNPRHLVRRRGQEARLRCSPMKGHSHVYWYRQLPEEGLKFMVYLQKENIIDESGMPKERFSAEFPKEGPSILRIQQVVRGDSAAYFCASSYDRGEPQHFGDGTRLSIL.

The genes are TRBV6-1 and TRBJ1-2; D ambiguous. The V end was cut by 3 bases, the J end by 7 bases, with 9 bases between. The CDR3 length is 12 residues. The V gene's germline CDR1 is MNHNS and CDR2 SASEGT. In nucleotides, the CDR3 is TGTGCCAGCAGTGACAGGAGTGCTGGCTACACCTTC. This encodes CASSDRSAGYTF.

V and J are TRBV19 and TRBJ1-2; TRBD1 matches 7 bases. The CDR3 covers 16 residues. Germline-derived CDR1 and CDR2 are LNHDA and SQIVND (reference sequence). V was pared by 5 bases and J by 4 bases, with 13 bases of the junction left unmatched. CDR3 nucleotide sequence: TGTGCCAGTAGTGCCCGACAGGGAGAGAGACCCTATGGCTACACCTTC. Amino acid sequence: CASSARQGERPYGYTF.